This T cell receptor beta chain was captured in a study of T cells in Graves' hyperthyroidism and ophthalmopathy. A patient was excluded if there was uncontrolled infection, other autoimmune disease, pregnancy or lactation. Out of around 10 ml of fresh peripheral blood came the PBMCs. Whole-study results and caveats: Blood held most thyroid clonotypes expanded above 0.001 frequency.

This clonotype was observed a handful of times. The target antigen is unknown. Amplified TCR beta CDR3 regions came from RNA transcripts. The HTBI primer set served for first-round RT-PCR of the TCR CDR3. From the multiplex PCR reads, TCRdb called clonotypes with MiXCR, one entry per CDR3 protein. The table includes around 500,000 distinct CDR3 sequences, 22% detected once. The clonotype comes from a woman in her seventies with Graves' ophthalmopathy. Sample: blood.

This chain's CDR3 is CASRSPLDYEQYF. The CDR3 DNA reads as TGTGCCAGCAGGTCCCCCCTAGACTACGAGCAGTACTTC. The V gene is TRBV12-3 or TRBV12-4, the J gene TRBJ2-7, with no clear D. V gave up 6 bases and J gave up 3 bases, with 12 bases separating them. The CDR3 loop spans 13 amino acids.